This entry lists 3 T cell receptor beta chains sequenced from one sample in a study of identical twins. TCRdb itself ran the 5' RACE reads through MiXCR, one entry per CDR3 protein. The sample yields 1.5 million to 2 million distinct CDR3 sequences, under 35% seen once. Sequenced material: cord blood. Every receptor here comes from a newborn girl in good health.

As regards this clonotype: Its ends do not fully match the called genes, so a read error is possible. The genes are TRBV7-9 and TRBJ1-3; D unresolved. Germline CDR1 SEHNR, CDR2 FQNEAQ (reference sequence). CDR3 length equals 11 residues. CDR3 in amino acids: CSSSFGNTIYF. CDR3 sequence (DNA): TGTTCCAGCAGCTTCGGAAACACCATATATTTT.

This clonotype was counted ten times or more. The chain has TRBV12-3 or TRBV12-4 and TRBJ1-2; 10 nucleotides match TRBD1. The CDR3 runs to 13 residues. The V and J ends lost 7 bases and 8 bases, in that order; junction bases with no gene match: 7. The CDR3 protein is CASTDRGRRGYTF. DNA for the CDR3: TGTGCCAGCACCGACAGGGGGCGGAGAGGCTACACCTTC.

This clonotype was counted only a few times. The chain joins TRBV28 to TRBJ2-3; 14 positions agree with TRBD2. The ends lost 5 bases at V and 5 bases at J; junction bases unmatched: 9. Germline assignment: CDR1 MDHEN and CDR2 SYDVKM. The CDR3 loop spans 17 amino acids. Here the CDR3 reads CASSPGLAGDAVDTQYF. CDR3 nucleotide sequence: TGTGCCAGCAGTCCGGGACTAGCGGGAGACGCCGTAGATACGCAGTATTTT.